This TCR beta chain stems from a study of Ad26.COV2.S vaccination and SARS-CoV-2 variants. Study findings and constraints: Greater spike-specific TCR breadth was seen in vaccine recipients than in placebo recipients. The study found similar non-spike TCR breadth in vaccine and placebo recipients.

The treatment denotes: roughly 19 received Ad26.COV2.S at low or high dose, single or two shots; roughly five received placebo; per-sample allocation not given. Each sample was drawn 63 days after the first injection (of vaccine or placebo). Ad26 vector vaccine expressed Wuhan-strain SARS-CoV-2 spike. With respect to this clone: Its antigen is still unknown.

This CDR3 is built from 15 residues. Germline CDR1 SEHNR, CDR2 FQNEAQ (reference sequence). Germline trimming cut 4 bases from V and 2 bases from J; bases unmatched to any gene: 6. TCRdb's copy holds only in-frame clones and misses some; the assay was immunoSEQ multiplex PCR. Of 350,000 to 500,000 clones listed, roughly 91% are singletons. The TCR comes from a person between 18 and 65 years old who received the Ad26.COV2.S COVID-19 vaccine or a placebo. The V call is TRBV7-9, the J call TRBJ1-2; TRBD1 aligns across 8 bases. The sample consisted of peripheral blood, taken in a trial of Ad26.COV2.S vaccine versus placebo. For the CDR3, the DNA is TGTGCCAGCAGCTCATGGGACAGGCCGAACTATGGCTACACCTTC. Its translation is CASSSWDRPNYGYTF.